A few counts support the clone carrying this TCR beta chain. Its target is unknown. Germline V gene lookup returns CDR1 LGHDT and CDR2 YNNKEL (reference sequence). This CDR3 has 16 residues. V was pared by 0 bases and J by 5 bases, with 6 bases of the junction left unmatched. This entry comes from a study of early T cells in non-severe SARS-CoV-2 infection. Background on the study: The chains were unpaired, and the sequenced material was bulk RNA from unsorted whole blood.

Findings and caveats of the study: Database matching using VDJdb favored anti-spike CD8 responses, with private and CD4 specificities left missing.

In the library, individual cDNA molecules carried attached unique molecular identifiers. MiXCR, applied by TCRdb to the 5' RACE reads, yields one record per CDR3 protein. The repertoire holds over 80,000 distinct CDR3 sequences, with 13% to 15% as singletons. The chain combines TRBV3-1 with TRBJ1-4, with 7 bases lining up with TRBD1. The sequence was collected from an adult who was a healthcare worker with PCR-confirmed SARS-CoV-2 infection or an uninfected control (not recorded which). Sequenced input: whole blood. This CDR3 reads CASSQDWGTVNEKLFF. The CDR3 bases are TGTGCCAGCAGCCAAGATTGGGGGACAGTAAATGAAAAACTGTTTTTT.